This TCR beta chain comes out of a study of chemoradiotherapy in HPV16-positive cancers. Overall study: A couple of HPV16-positive patients' cells yielded candidate HPV-specific clones and common motifs.

Germline lookup yields CDR1 SGHRS and CDR2 YFSETQ. The CDR3 is made up of 15 amino acids. After removal of 6 bases from V and 1 base from J, the junction contained 5 bases not matched to a gene. Note on this clone: The antigen is undetermined.

Study outcomes and limitations: Candidate HPV-specific clones and E7-related TCR motifs grew in tumor during treatment. HPV-specific T cells were functionally defined from only a couple of HPV16-positive patients. Better recurrence-free survival went with HPV-responsive T-cell expansion in HPV16-positive patients.

Using immunoSEQ multiplex PCR, the repertoire was profiled, and TCRdb retains in-frame clones only, with some absent. The table records thousands of clones, about 77% of them present only once. The chain carries TRBV5-1 and TRBJ2-5, with 11 bases lining up with TRBD2. The TCR sequence derives from a human donor with HPV-associated anogenital cancer. The specimen was collected from a patient who underwent chemoradiotherapy. In nucleotides, the CDR3 is TGCGCCAGCACCGGGACTAGCGGCCCCCAAGAGACCCAGTACTTC. Translation: CASTGTSGPQETQYF.